This TCR beta chain was recovered during a study of beta chain features in type 1 diabetes. This clone was seen a handful of times. The antigen is undetermined. Germline V CDR1 and CDR2: MNHNY, SVGAGI (reference sequence). Between the trimmed V and J ends, which lost 6 bases and 8 bases, there was a span of 17 bases. This CDR3 is built from 14 residues. Overall study findings and caveats: TCRB CDR3s were moderately but significantly shorter in Type 1 diabetes patients in all four CD4+ subsets. PCR might favor shorter templates, equally in patients and controls.

cDNA synthesis used the whole RNA isolate, giving expressed TCRB sequences. Measured with immunoSEQ multiplex PCR; TCRdb has only the in-frame clones, and not every one. Altogether 150,000 to 200,000 clones are present, roughly 8% being singletons, with the ten largest covering more than 0.75%. This TCR was recovered from a woman in her thirties or forties with type 1 diabetes. The sample consisted of central memory CD4+ T cells from blood. V usage is TRBV6-6 and J usage is TRBJ2-1, with D possibly matching TRBD1 (6 bases). CDR3 coding DNA: TGTGCCAGCAGCCCCCCAGGGGCAGGGGATGAGCAGTTCTTC. This encodes CASSPPGAGDEQFF.